This TCR beta chain was sequenced for a study of siplizumab effects on memory and regulatory T cells. Generated by immunoSEQ multiplex PCR, the TCRdb table keeps only in-frame clones and is missing some. The sample contains about 50,000 clones, roughly 84% of which appear only once. This CDR3 is built from 16 residues. CDR1 SEHNR and CDR2 FQNEAQ come from the germline V gene (reference sequence). V lost 5 bases and J lost 6, with 19 bases in between. The sample consisted of naive CD8+ T cells sorted from blood. The clonotype comes from a human donor in good health. The chain joins TRBV7-9 to TRBJ2-2, with D perhaps TRBD1 (5 bases). In DNA form, the CDR3 reads TGTGCCAGCAGCCGTTTTTGGCAGGGTATAGCCGGGGAGCTGTTTTTT. Translation: CASSRFWQGIAGELFF.